This is a list of T cell receptor beta chains from one sample in a study of Ad26.COV2.S vaccination and SARS-CoV-2 variants. TCRdb's copy holds only in-frame clones and misses some; the assay was immunoSEQ multiplex PCR. Altogether some 330,000 clones are present, roughly 90% being singletons, with the ten largest covering approximately 5.8%. The source was peripheral blood, collected in a trial of Ad26.COV2.S vaccine versus placebo. Receptor source: a person between 18 and 65 years old who received the Ad26.COV2.S COVID-19 vaccine or a placebo. CDR3s include the opening cysteine and the closing phenylalanine or tryptophan. The D gene is left open where the match is weak. Some rows have no size entry. The others give once, few or many, or a class for an expanded clone.

>TRBJ1-4|NA|TRBV7-9|few
TGTGCCAGCACCCCCTCCGCTATCGAGGGCGAAAAACTGTTTTTT
CASTPSAIEGEKLFF
>TRBJ1-1|NA|TRBV19|NA
TGTGCCAGTAGTACCGCCGGCTGGGCAGGGAGAGAAGCTTTCTTT
CASSTAGWAGREAFF
>TRBJ1-1|NA|TRBV25-1|NA
TGTGCCAGCAGTGAGAGGAGAGATTCTGAAGCTTTCTTT
CASSERRDSEAFF
>TRBJ1-6|NA|TRBV7-2|NA
TGTGCCAGCAGCCCTGCTGGGACGGAAAATTCACCCCTCCACTTT
CASSPAGTENSPLHF
>TRBJ1-5|TRBD1|TRBV18|NA
TGTGCCAGCTCGACAGGGGACGATCAGCCCCAGCATTTT
CASSTGDDQPQHF
>TRBJ2-1|TRBD1|TRBV11-2|NA
TGTGCCAGCAGAAGTTGGGACAGCGATTACAATGAGCAGTTCTTC
CASRSWDSDYNEQFF
>TRBJ2-7|NA|TRBV15|few
TGTGCCACCAGCAGAGAAAGGGACACCTCAACCTACGAGCAGTACTTC
CATSRERDTSTYEQYF
>TRBJ2-5|TRBD2|TRBV15|once
TGTGCCACCAGCAGAGCCTCGGGACTAGCGGGAGAAGAGACCCAGTACTTC
CATSRASGLAGEETQYF
>TRBJ2-3|TRBD2|TRBV9|once
TGTGCCAGCAGCGTACCTCGGGCTAGCGGGAGCGCGGCAGATACGCAGTATTTT
CASSVPRASGSAADTQYF
>TRBJ2-5|TRBD1|TRBV11-2|NA
TGTGCCAGCAGCTTCCGGGACAGGGACGAGACCCAGTACTTC
CASSFRDRDETQYF
>TRBJ2-7|NA|TRBV19|NA
TGTGCCAGTAGTAGGTCAGGTCCCAACTACGAGCAGTACTTC
CASSRSGPNYEQYF
>TRBJ1-1|NA|TRBV2|NA
TGTGCCAGCATGATCGGTCCATACGCGGCTTTCTTT
CASMIGPYAAFF
>TRBJ2-1|TRBD2|TRBV7-3|NA
TGTGCCAGCAGCTTAACGGGACTAGCGGAGTCCAATGAGCAGTTCTTC
CASSLTGLAESNEQFF
>TRBJ2-1|NA|TRBV5-8|NA
TGTGCCAACCAAGGGGGACCCCCCGGTGAGCAGTTCTTC
CANQGGPPGEQFF
>TRBJ1-5|NA|TRBV9|NA
TGTGCCAGCAGCGTAGGATGGGGGGTAGAAGGCAATCAGCCCCAGCATTTT
CASSVGWGVEGNQPQHF
>TRBJ2-1|TRBD2|TRBV6-5|NA
TGTGCCAGCAGCCTTAGCGGGGGCCTCTACAATGAGCAGTTCTTC
CASSLSGGLYNEQFF
>TRBJ1-5|NA|TRBV12-3/TRBV12-4|NA
TGTGCCAGCAGTGGGAGAGGGCCCCAGCATTTT
CASSGRGPQHF
>TRBJ2-3|TRBD2|TRBV19|once
TGTGCCAGTAGCCCGGGGGGGGCAGATACGCAGTATTTT
CASSPGGADTQYF
>TRBJ1-2|TRBD1|TRBV4-1|NA
TGCGCCAGCAGCCAACCTCGACAGGGGAACTATGGCTACACCTTC
CASSQPRQGNYGYTF
>TRBJ2-5|NA|TRBV7-9|NA
TGTGCCAGCAGCTTAGGCCAGGGGTGGGAGACCCAGTACTTC
CASSLGQGWETQYF
>TRBJ2-3|TRBD2|TRBV5-8|NA
TGTGCCAGCAGCCGCGGGGGGGCTAGCACAGATACGCAGTATTTT
CASSRGGASTDTQYF
>TRBJ1-5|NA|TRBV12-5|NA
TGTGCTAGTGGTTTGGACAGGGAAAACAATCAGCCCCAGCATTTT
CASGLDRENNQPQHF
>TRBJ1-3|NA|TRBV7-9|NA
TGTGCCAGCAGCTTAGCTGTGCAGGGTCGAGACACCATATATTTT
CASSLAVQGRDTIYF
>TRBJ2-3|NA|TRBV19|NA
TGTGCCAGTATTCAGTATGATGGCTCTCCCACAGATACGCAGTATTTT
CASIQYDGSPTDTQYF
>TRBJ1-2|TRBD1|TRBV11-2|once
TGTGCCAGCAGCTCTCTTAAACGAGGACAGGGGAACTATGGCTACACCTTC
CASSSLKRGQGNYGYTF
>TRBJ1-3|NA|TRBV6-5|NA
TGTGCCAGCTGCTCGTTGGGGGCTGCTGGAAACACCATATATTTT
CASCSLGAAGNTIYF
>TRBJ1-2|NA|TRBV28|few
TGTGCCAGCAGCTCTCACCAAGAGGGGGGCAGGCTGGGCTACACCTTC
CASSSHQEGGRLGYTF
>TRBJ1-1|NA|TRBV7-9|NA
TGTGCCAGCAGCTCCAGGGTGGTTAACACTGAAGCTTTCTTT
CASSSRVVNTEAFF
>TRBJ2-4|NA|TRBV11-2|once
TGTGCCAGCAGCTTAGATGGGGCCCCTCGGGCCAAAAACATTCAGTACTTC
CASSLDGAPRAKNIQYF
>TRBJ2-1|NA|TRBV4-2|NA
TGTGCCAGCAGCCAAGAAGTGACCGGGACCCTAAGCTCCTACAATGAGCAGTTCTTC
CASSQEVTGTLSSYNEQFF
>TRBJ2-1|NA|TRBV7-9|NA
TGTGCCAGCAGCTTATATACCCCCCGGGGTGGGCGGTACAATGAGCAGTTCTTC
CASSLYTPRGGRYNEQFF
>TRBJ2-5|TRBD2|TRBV9|NA
TGTGCCAGCAGCGCAACCCCGGGTCCGGGAGGGGAGACCCAGTACTTC
CASSATPGPGGETQYF
>TRBJ1-2|NA|TRBV7-8|NA
TGTGCCAGCAGACCAGTCGACGGACCCTATGGCTACACCTTC
CASRPVDGPYGYTF
>TRBJ2-1|NA|TRBV6-2/TRBV6-3|NA
TGTGCCAGCAGTTACTCTATCCGACGGAGGACTTACAATGAGCAGTTCTTC
CASSYSIRRRTYNEQFF
>TRBJ1-6|NA|TRBV18|NA
TGTGCCAGCTCACCGTGGGAGGCTTCACCCCTCCACTTT
CASSPWEASPLHF
>TRBJ2-5|TRBD2|TRBV5-1|few
TGCGCCAGCAGCCCCTCGGGGGGGGCCGGGGAGACCCAGTACTTC
CASSPSGGAGETQYF
>TRBJ1-5|NA|TRBV4-3|few
TGCGCCAGCAGCCAGGGGGTGGGACTGTCTTCTACGCCCCAGCATTTT
CASSQGVGLSSTPQHF
>TRBJ1-6|NA|TRBV4-3|NA
TGCGCCAGCAGCCAGTACGACAGCTCACCCCTCCACTTT
CASSQYDSSPLHF
>TRBJ1-2|NA|TRBV6-1|few
TGTGCCAGCAGTGACCAGGTGGTCCCGGATGGCTACACCTTC
CASSDQVVPDGYTF
>TRBJ1-1|NA|TRBV6-2/TRBV6-3|NA
TGTGCCAGCAGTTACAGTAGGCGAACGGGCGGCACTGAAGCTTTCTTT
CASSYSRRTGGTEAFF
>TRBJ2-1|NA|TRBV4-1|NA
TGCGCCAGCAGCCAAGATCTAGGGAAGCAGTTCTTC
CASSQDLGKQFF
>TRBJ1-1|NA|TRBV6-2/TRBV6-3|NA
TGTGCCAGCAGTACCGGGGTGGGATTGGACGCTTTCTTT
CASSTGVGLDAFF
>TRBJ2-1|TRBD2|TRBV6-4|once
TGTGCCAGCAGCCTTGGGACTAGCGGGAGTAATGAGCAGTTCTTC
CASSLGTSGSNEQFF
>TRBJ2-7|NA|TRBV29-1|NA
TGCAGCGTTGTCAGGTCAAGCTCCTACGAGCAGTACTTC
CSVVRSSSYEQYF
>TRBJ1-1|NA|TRBV19|NA
TGTGCCAGTAGTTTGACACACGCTCAGAACACTGAAGCTTTCTTT
CASSLTHAQNTEAFF
>TRBJ1-1|NA|TRBV5-6|NA
TGTGCCAGCAGCCCCCCGAGTGGGGAGAGAGCTTTCTTT
CASSPPSGERAFF
>TRBJ2-5|NA|TRBV6-5|once
TGTGCCAGCACAGGCAGGGTGGTCCAAGAGACCCAGTACTTC
CASTGRVVQETQYF
>TRBJ2-5|NA|TRBV19|NA
TGTGCCAGCAATCCTCGTTGGGGGGAGACCCAGTACTTC
CASNPRWGETQYF
>TRBJ1-2|NA|TRBV7-2|NA
TGTGCCAGCAGCTTGGCAGCGAAATTCGGCTACACCTTC
CASSLAAKFGYTF